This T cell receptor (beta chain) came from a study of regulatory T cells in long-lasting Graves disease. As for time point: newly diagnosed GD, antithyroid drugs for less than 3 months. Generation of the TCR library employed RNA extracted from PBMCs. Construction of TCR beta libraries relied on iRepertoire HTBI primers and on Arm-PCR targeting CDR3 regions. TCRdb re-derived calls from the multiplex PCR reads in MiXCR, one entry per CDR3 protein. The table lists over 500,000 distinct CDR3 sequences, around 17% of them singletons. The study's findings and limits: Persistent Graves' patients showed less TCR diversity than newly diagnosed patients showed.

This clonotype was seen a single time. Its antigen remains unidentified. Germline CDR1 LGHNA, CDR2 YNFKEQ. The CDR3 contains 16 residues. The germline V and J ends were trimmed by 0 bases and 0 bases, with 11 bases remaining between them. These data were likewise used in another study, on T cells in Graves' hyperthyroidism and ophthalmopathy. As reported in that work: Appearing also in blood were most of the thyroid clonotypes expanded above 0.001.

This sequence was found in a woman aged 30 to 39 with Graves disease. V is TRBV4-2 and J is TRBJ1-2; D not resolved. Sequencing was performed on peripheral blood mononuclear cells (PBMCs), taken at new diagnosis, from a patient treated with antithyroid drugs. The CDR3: CASSQDLAGANYGYTF. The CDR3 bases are TGTGCCAGCAGCCAAGACTTGGCCGGAGCTAACTATGGCTACACCTTC.